A selection of T cell receptor beta chains follows, all from one sample in a study of blood T cell repertoires in COVID-19. Sequencing was performed with immunoSEQ multiplex PCR; in TCRdb, only in-frame clones are kept and a portion is missing. The sample shows about 170,000 clones, approximately 86% of them seen only once. The sample taken for sequencing was peripheral blood. Receptors were obtained from a man aged 55-75 years with COVID-19, enrolled during active disease. Both conserved end residues are part of each CDR3. The D gene is left open where the match is weak. For some rows the clone size is stated as once, few or many, or as a class when expanded; others skip it.

cdr3_nt: TGTGCCAGCAGCCGAGTTCGGGGGGGGATTGGGAGCTACACCTTC
cdr3_aa: CASSRVRGGIGSYTF
d_call: .
j_call: TRBJ1-2
v_call: TRBV3-1/TRBV3-2
clone_size: .
cdr3_length: 15

cdr3_nt: TGTGCCAGCAGCCCCAGGACAGCGCAAGCCAACACCATATATTTT
cdr3_aa: CASSPRTAQANTIYF
d_call: .
j_call: TRBJ1-3
v_call: TRBV6-2/TRBV6-3
clone_size: .
cdr3_length: 15

cdr3_nt: TGTGCCAGCAGGGCGAGGGGAGGAGGGACTGAAGCTTTCTTT
cdr3_aa: CASRARGGGTEAFF
d_call: .
j_call: TRBJ1-1
v_call: TRBV25-1
clone_size: .
cdr3_length: 14

cdr3_nt: TGTGCCAGCAGCGTAGCGGGCGGGGCCTTCGAGACCCAGTACTTC
cdr3_aa: CASSVAGGAFETQYF
d_call: .
j_call: TRBJ2-5
v_call: TRBV9
clone_size: .
cdr3_length: 15

cdr3_nt: TGTGCCAGCAGTCAAGGGGCTCGGGAGCAGTACTTC
cdr3_aa: CASSQGAREQYF
d_call: .
j_call: TRBJ2-7
v_call: TRBV3-1/TRBV3-2
clone_size: .
cdr3_length: 12

cdr3_nt: TGTGCCAGCAGCTTGGCCTCGGCGGAGGCTAGCAATCAGCCCCAGCATTTT
cdr3_aa: CASSLASAEASNQPQHF
d_call: .
j_call: TRBJ1-5
v_call: TRBV5-8
clone_size: few
cdr3_length: 17

cdr3_nt: TGTGCCAGCAGCCCGACAGGGTTCCTCAATCAGCCCCAGCATTTT
cdr3_aa: CASSPTGFLNQPQHF
d_call: TRBD1
j_call: TRBJ1-5
v_call: TRBV7-9
clone_size: .
cdr3_length: 15

cdr3_nt: TGTGCCAGCAGCTTGGTTCTAGCGGAGAATGAGCAGTTCTTC
cdr3_aa: CASSLVLAENEQFF
d_call: TRBD2
j_call: TRBJ2-1
v_call: TRBV5-4
clone_size: .
cdr3_length: 14

cdr3_nt: TGTGCCAGCTCACTATTTGTTGTAGCGCCCCAGAGCCCAAGCACAGATACGCAGTATTTT
cdr3_aa: CASSLFVVAPQSPSTDTQYF
d_call: .
j_call: TRBJ2-3
v_call: TRBV18
clone_size: .
cdr3_length: 20

cdr3_nt: TGTGCCAGCAGCCGGGGACAGGGGGCAGGAGATGAAAAACTGTTTTTT
cdr3_aa: CASSRGQGAGDEKLFF
d_call: TRBD1
j_call: TRBJ1-4
v_call: TRBV4-2
clone_size: .
cdr3_length: 16

cdr3_nt: TGTGCCAGCAGCCAAGAGTACAATAATTCACCCCTCCACTTT
cdr3_aa: CASSQEYNNSPLHF
d_call: .
j_call: TRBJ1-6
v_call: TRBV14
clone_size: .
cdr3_length: 14

cdr3_nt: TGTGCCAGCAGTTTAGCTGGGCGTAGTAGGGAGACCCAGTACTTC
cdr3_aa: CASSLAGRSRETQYF
d_call: .
j_call: TRBJ2-5
v_call: TRBV28
clone_size: .
cdr3_length: 15

cdr3_nt: TGTGCCAGCAGCTTAGGGGTAAACAGAAATCAGCCCCAGCATTTT
cdr3_aa: CASSLGVNRNQPQHF
d_call: .
j_call: TRBJ1-5
v_call: TRBV5-8
clone_size: .
cdr3_length: 15

cdr3_nt: TGTGCCAGCAGCCAACCCGACAGGGCTCCCGAGCAGTACTTC
cdr3_aa: CASSQPDRAPEQYF
d_call: TRBD1
j_call: TRBJ2-7
v_call: TRBV3-1/TRBV3-2
clone_size: .
cdr3_length: 14

cdr3_nt: TGTGCCAGCAGCCCGTGGGTCGGGACAGGGTTCCTCAATGAGCAGTTCTTC
cdr3_aa: CASSPWVGTGFLNEQFF
d_call: TRBD1
j_call: TRBJ2-1
v_call: TRBV7-2
clone_size: .
cdr3_length: 17

cdr3_nt: TGTGCCAGCAGTTTCCGACTTCAGGGGGCGACGAACACCGGGGAGCTGTTTTTT
cdr3_aa: CASSFRLQGATNTGELFF
d_call: TRBD1
j_call: TRBJ2-2
v_call: TRBV27
clone_size: .
cdr3_length: 18

cdr3_nt: TGTGCCAGCAGTCGGGATCCCTACGGGGAGCTGTTTTTT
cdr3_aa: CASSRDPYGELFF
d_call: .
j_call: TRBJ2-2
v_call: TRBV6-5
clone_size: .
cdr3_length: 13

cdr3_nt: TGTGCCAGCAGTTACAGACGACAGGGGTTGAACACTGAAGCTTTCTTT
cdr3_aa: CASSYRRQGLNTEAFF
d_call: TRBD1
j_call: TRBJ1-1
v_call: TRBV6-5
clone_size: once
cdr3_length: 16

cdr3_nt: TGTGCCTGGAGGGCGGACAACTACAATGAGCAGTTCTTC
cdr3_aa: CAWRADNYNEQFF
d_call: .
j_call: TRBJ2-1
v_call: TRBV30
clone_size: once
cdr3_length: 13

cdr3_nt: TGTGCCAGCAGCCTCGGGGGGGAGGGGGCCCCGAATGAGCAGTTCTTC
cdr3_aa: CASSLGGEGAPNEQFF
d_call: .
j_call: TRBJ2-1
v_call: TRBV28
clone_size: .
cdr3_length: 16

cdr3_nt: TGTGCCAGCAGTTCCGGGACATCGAACACTGAAGCTTTCTTT
cdr3_aa: CASSSGTSNTEAFF
d_call: .
j_call: TRBJ1-1
v_call: TRBV27
clone_size: .
cdr3_length: 14

cdr3_nt: TGTGCCAGCACCCCGGGGGGGGCAGGGAGCACAGATACGCAGTATTTT
cdr3_aa: CASTPGGAGSTDTQYF
d_call: TRBD2
j_call: TRBJ2-3
v_call: TRBV7-2
clone_size: .
cdr3_length: 16

cdr3_nt: TGTGCCAGCAGGGTACAGGGGAACACCGGGGAGCTGTTTTTT
cdr3_aa: CASRVQGNTGELFF
d_call: .
j_call: TRBJ2-2
v_call: TRBV6-6
clone_size: .
cdr3_length: 14

cdr3_nt: TGTGCCAGCAGTGCGGGCGGGGATACGCAGTATTTT
cdr3_aa: CASSAGGDTQYF
d_call: .
j_call: TRBJ2-3
v_call: TRBV9
clone_size: .
cdr3_length: 12

cdr3_nt: TGTGCCAGCACTACAGGGGGCCGCAGGGGCGATGAGCAGTTCTTC
cdr3_aa: CASTTGGRRGDEQFF
d_call: TRBD1
j_call: TRBJ2-1
v_call: TRBV2
clone_size: .
cdr3_length: 15

cdr3_nt: TGCGCCAGCAGCCAAGATTTTGGACAGGGGCCTTATGGCTACACCTTC
cdr3_aa: CASSQDFGQGPYGYTF
d_call: TRBD1
j_call: TRBJ1-2
v_call: TRBV4-3
clone_size: .
cdr3_length: 16

cdr3_nt: TGTGCCTGGAGTACCGGGACAGGGATTTTGGAGACCCAGTACTTC
cdr3_aa: CAWSTGTGILETQYF
d_call: TRBD1
j_call: TRBJ2-5
v_call: TRBV30
clone_size: .
cdr3_length: 15

cdr3_nt: TGTGCCAGCAGTTACGGGGGAGGGGAGACTTACGAGCAGTACTTC
cdr3_aa: CASSYGGGETYEQYF
d_call: TRBD2
j_call: TRBJ2-7
v_call: TRBV7-9
clone_size: .
cdr3_length: 15

cdr3_nt: TGTGCCAGCAGCCTCAACTCAGGGGGCATCGGAGCTTTCTTT
cdr3_aa: CASSLNSGGIGAFF
d_call: TRBD1
j_call: TRBJ1-1
v_call: TRBV6-5
clone_size: .
cdr3_length: 14

cdr3_nt: TGTGCCAGCAGCGCCACTCCGGGGTATGGCTACACCTTC
cdr3_aa: CASSATPGYGYTF
d_call: .
j_call: TRBJ1-2
v_call: TRBV7-9
clone_size: .
cdr3_length: 13

cdr3_nt: TGTGCCTGGACGGGAGCTAACTATGGCTACACCTTC
cdr3_aa: CAWTGANYGYTF
d_call: .
j_call: TRBJ1-2
v_call: TRBV30
clone_size: .
cdr3_length: 12

cdr3_nt: TGTGCCAGCAGCCAAGATCTCAGGCGACAGGGCATGGGTAATGGCTACACCTTC
cdr3_aa: CASSQDLRRQGMGNGYTF
d_call: TRBD1
j_call: TRBJ1-2
v_call: TRBV3-1/TRBV3-2
clone_size: .
cdr3_length: 18

cdr3_nt: TGTGCCAGCAGCCCCCTACAGACCGGGGAGCTGTTTTTT
cdr3_aa: CASSPLQTGELFF
d_call: .
j_call: TRBJ2-2
v_call: TRBV4-2
clone_size: .
cdr3_length: 13

cdr3_nt: TGTGCCATCAGTGAGTCAAAGGGGGTGATGAACACTGAAGCTTTCTTT
cdr3_aa: CAISESKGVMNTEAFF
d_call: .
j_call: TRBJ1-1
v_call: TRBV10-3
clone_size: .
cdr3_length: 16

cdr3_nt: TGTGCCAGCAGTTACTCACAGGGGGCACGGTCCGGGGAGCTGTTTTTT
cdr3_aa: CASSYSQGARSGELFF
d_call: TRBD1
j_call: TRBJ2-2
v_call: TRBV6-6
clone_size: .
cdr3_length: 16

cdr3_nt: TGTGCCAGTAGTATAGCCTTTCTAGCGGGGTCCTACAATGAGCAGTTCTTC
cdr3_aa: CASSIAFLAGSYNEQFF
d_call: TRBD2
j_call: TRBJ2-1
v_call: TRBV19
clone_size: .
cdr3_length: 17

cdr3_nt: TGTGCCAGCAGCTCCAACAGCAATGAAAAACTGTTTTTT
cdr3_aa: CASSSNSNEKLFF
d_call: .
j_call: TRBJ1-4
v_call: TRBV11-2
clone_size: .
cdr3_length: 13

cdr3_nt: TGTGCCAGCAACGGGGGGTTAGTGTACGAGCAGTACTTC
cdr3_aa: CASNGGLVYEQYF
d_call: TRBD2
j_call: TRBJ2-7
v_call: TRBV6-5
clone_size: .
cdr3_length: 13

cdr3_nt: TGTGCCAGCAGGGCGGGGACAGGGGACCACGCAGTCACAGATACGCAGTATTTT
cdr3_aa: CASRAGTGDHAVTDTQYF
d_call: TRBD1
j_call: TRBJ2-3
v_call: TRBV9
clone_size: once
cdr3_length: 18

cdr3_nt: TGTGCCAGCAAAATTGGTTCAGGGTTTTATGGCTACACCTTC
cdr3_aa: CASKIGSGFYGYTF
d_call: .
j_call: TRBJ1-2
v_call: TRBV27
clone_size: .
cdr3_length: 14

cdr3_nt: TGTGCCAGCAGCCCTGGGACTAGCGGAGAGACCCAGTACTTC
cdr3_aa: CASSPGTSGETQYF
d_call: TRBD2
j_call: TRBJ2-5
v_call: TRBV7-3
clone_size: few
cdr3_length: 14

cdr3_nt: TGTGCCAGCAGCCCAGCGGGACTAGCGGGGGGAGGGAATGAGCAGTTCTTC
cdr3_aa: CASSPAGLAGGGNEQFF
d_call: TRBD2
j_call: TRBJ2-1
v_call: TRBV7-9
clone_size: .
cdr3_length: 17